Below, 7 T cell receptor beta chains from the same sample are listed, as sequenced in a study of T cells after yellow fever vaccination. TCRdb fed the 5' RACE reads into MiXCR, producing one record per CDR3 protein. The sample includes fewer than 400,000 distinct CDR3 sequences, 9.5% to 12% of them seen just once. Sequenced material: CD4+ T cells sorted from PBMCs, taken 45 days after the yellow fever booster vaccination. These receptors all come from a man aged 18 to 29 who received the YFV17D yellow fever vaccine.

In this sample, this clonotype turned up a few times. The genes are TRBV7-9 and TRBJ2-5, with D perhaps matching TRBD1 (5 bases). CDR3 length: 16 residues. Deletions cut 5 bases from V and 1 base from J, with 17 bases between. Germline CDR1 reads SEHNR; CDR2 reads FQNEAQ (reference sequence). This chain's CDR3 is CASSPPPGQSQETQYF. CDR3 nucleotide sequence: TGTGCCAGCAGCCCTCCCCCAGGGCAATCCCAAGAGACCCAGTACTTC.

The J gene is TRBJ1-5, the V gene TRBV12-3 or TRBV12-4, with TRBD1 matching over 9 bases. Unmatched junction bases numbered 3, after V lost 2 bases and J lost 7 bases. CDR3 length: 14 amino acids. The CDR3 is CASSLPGQGQPQHF. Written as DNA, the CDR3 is TGTGCCAGCAGTTTACCGGGACAGGGACAGCCCCAGCATTTT.

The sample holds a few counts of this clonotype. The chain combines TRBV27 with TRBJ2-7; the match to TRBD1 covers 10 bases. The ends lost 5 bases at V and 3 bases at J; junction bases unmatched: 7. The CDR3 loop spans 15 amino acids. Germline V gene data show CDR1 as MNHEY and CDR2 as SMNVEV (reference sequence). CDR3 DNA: TGTGCCAGCAGTCCAAGGGACAGGGGTGGCTACGAGCAGTACGTC. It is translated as CASSPRDRGGYEQYV.

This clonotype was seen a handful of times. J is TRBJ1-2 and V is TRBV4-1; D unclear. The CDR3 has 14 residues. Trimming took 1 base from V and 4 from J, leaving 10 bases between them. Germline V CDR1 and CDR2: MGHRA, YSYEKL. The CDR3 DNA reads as TGCGCCAGCAGCCAAGGTGGTGGCCTCTATGGCTACACCTTC. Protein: CASSQGGGLYGYTF.

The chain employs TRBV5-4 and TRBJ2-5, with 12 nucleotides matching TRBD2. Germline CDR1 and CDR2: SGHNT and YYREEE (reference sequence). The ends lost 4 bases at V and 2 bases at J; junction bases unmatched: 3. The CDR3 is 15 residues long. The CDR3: CASSQTSGGQETQYF. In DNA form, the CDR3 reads TGTGCCAGCAGCCAGACTAGCGGGGGACAAGAGACCCAGTACTTC.

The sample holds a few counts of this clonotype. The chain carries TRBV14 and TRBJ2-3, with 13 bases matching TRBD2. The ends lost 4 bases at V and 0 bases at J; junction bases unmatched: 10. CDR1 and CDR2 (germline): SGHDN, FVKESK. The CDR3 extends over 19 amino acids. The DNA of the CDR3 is TGTGCCAGCAGCCTCCCCGGACTAGCGGGGGCTACAAGCACAGATACGCAGTATTTT. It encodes CASSLPGLAGATSTDTQYF.

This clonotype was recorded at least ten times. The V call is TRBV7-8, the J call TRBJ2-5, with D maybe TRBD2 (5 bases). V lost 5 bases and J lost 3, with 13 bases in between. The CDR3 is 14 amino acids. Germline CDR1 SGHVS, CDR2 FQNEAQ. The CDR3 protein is CASSRGLWEETQYF. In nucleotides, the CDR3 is TGTGCCAGCAGCCGCGGGCTGTGGGAAGAGACCCAGTACTTC.